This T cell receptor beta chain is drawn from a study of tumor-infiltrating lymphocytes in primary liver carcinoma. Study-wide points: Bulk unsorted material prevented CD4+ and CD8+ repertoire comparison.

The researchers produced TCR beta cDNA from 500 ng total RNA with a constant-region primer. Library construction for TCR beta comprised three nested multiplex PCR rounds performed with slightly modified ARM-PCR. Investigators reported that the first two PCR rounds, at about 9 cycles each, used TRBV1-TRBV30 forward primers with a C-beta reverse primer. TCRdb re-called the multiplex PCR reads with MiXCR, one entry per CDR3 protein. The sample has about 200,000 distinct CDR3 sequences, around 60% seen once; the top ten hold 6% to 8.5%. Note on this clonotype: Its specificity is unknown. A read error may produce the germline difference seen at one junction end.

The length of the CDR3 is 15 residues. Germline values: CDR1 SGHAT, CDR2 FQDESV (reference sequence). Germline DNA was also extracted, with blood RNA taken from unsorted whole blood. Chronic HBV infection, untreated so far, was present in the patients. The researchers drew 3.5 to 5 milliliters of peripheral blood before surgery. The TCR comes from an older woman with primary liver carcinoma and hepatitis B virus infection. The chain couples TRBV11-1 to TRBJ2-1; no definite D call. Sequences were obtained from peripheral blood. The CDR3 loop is CTSSSTLVSYNEQLF. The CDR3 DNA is TGTACCAGCAGCTCTACCTTGGTCTCCTACAATGAGCAGCTCTTC.